The 28 T cell receptor beta chains presented below share a single source sample, sequenced in a study of cytomegalovirus exposure and HLA in healthy donors (dated by TCRdb to 2016 to 2017). Library generation was performed with the immunoSEQ multiplex PCR assay. The multiplex PCR relied on a mix of 60 forward primers for TCR Vbeta segments and 13 reverse primers for TCR Jbeta segments. TCRdb took over this immuneACCESS table, retaining in-frame rearrangements with V and J assigned. Such tables are incomplete; in checked studies, under half of the missing clones stem from an unresolved V gene, and the remainder is unexplained. This sample has around 300,000 clones in its table, and 72% of those were observed once. Of the sample, approximately 2.3% falls within the top ten clones. Sequencing input: PBMCs. The receptors derive from a female donor in good health and CMV-seronegative.

The chain recombines TRBV5-1 with TRBJ2-2; D not resolved. The length of the CDR3 is 13 residues. Germline V gene sequence: CDR1 SGHRS, CDR2 YFSETQ. With 5 bases removed from V and 3 bases from J, the gap between germline ends came to 8 bases. CDR3 sequence (DNA): TGCGCCAGCAGGCGACTGGACACCGGGGAGCTGTTTTTT. This encodes CASRRLDTGELFF. Looking up the rest from reference TRBV5-1 and TRBJ2-2 gives the full variable domain: KAGVTQTPRYLIKTRGQQVTLSCSPISGHRSVSWYQQTPGQGLQFLFEYFSETQRNKGNFPGRFSGRQFSNSRSEMNVSTLELGDSALYLCASRRLDTGELFFGEGSRLTVL.

This chain connects TRBV4-2 to TRBJ1-2; D ambiguous. V was cut by 3 bases and J by 4 bases, with 6 bases left in between. This CDR3 has 12 amino acids. Germline V gives CDR1 LGHNA, CDR2 YNFKEQ. CDR3 in DNA: TGTGCCAGCAGCCACGGGATCTATGGCTACACCTTC. Protein: CASSHGIYGYTF.

This clone turned up a few times. This rearrangement joins TRBV7-6 to TRBJ1-4; D unclear. This CDR3 has 14 amino acids. The V end lost 5 bases, the J end lost 4 bases, and 11 bases lay between the germline ends. Germline V CDR1 and CDR2: SGHVS, FNYEAQ. In nucleotides, the CDR3 is TGTGCCAGCAGCCCAGAGGCCGATAATGAAAAACTGTTTTTT. Translating it yields CASSPEADNEKLFF.

This clone was seen more than once but under ten times. Other DNA sequences in the sample encode the same CDR3. The rearrangement uses TRBV18 and TRBJ2-7, with D hard to call. Trimming pared 2 bases from V and 1 base from J, leaving 12 bases between. The CDR3 has 15 amino acids. Germline values: CDR1 KGHSH, CDR2 LQKENI. CDR3 sequence (DNA): TGTGCCAGCTCACCATCAGGCAATCCGTCCTACGAGCAGTACTTC. This translates into CASSPSGNPSYEQYF.

The chain uses TRBV19 and TRBJ2-7, with 7 bases identical to TRBD1. The V and J ends lost 2 bases and 3 bases, in that order; junction bases with no gene match: 4. This CDR3 has 14 amino acids. Germline V gene sequence: CDR1 LNHDA, CDR2 SQIVND (reference sequence). CDR3 sequence (DNA): TGTGCCAGTAGTATAAGGGACAGTGGCTACGAGCAGTACTTC. It specifies CASSIRDSGYEQYF.

In this sample, this clone turned up once. This rearrangement joins TRBV6-5 to TRBJ1-4; D might be TRBD1 (6 bases). The CDR3 length is 15 residues. Deletions cut 2 bases from V and 3 bases from J, with 10 bases between. Germline V lookup: CDR1 MNHEY, CDR2 SVGAGI. For the CDR3, the DNA is TGTGCCAGCAGTTACAGGCAGGGGTCTAATGAAAAACTGTTTTTT. As protein: CASSYRQGSNEKLFF.

The gene calls are TRBV4-2 and TRBJ1-5, with 7 positions matching TRBD1. Trimming at V came to 4 bases and at J to 6 bases, leaving 9 bases not matched to a gene. The CDR3 runs to 15 residues. The germline V gene has CDR1 LGHNA and CDR2 YNFKEQ. The CDR3 is CASSPEGAGGQPQHF. The CDR3 nucleotides are TGTGCCAGCAGCCCAGAGGGGGCAGGGGGTCAGCCCCAGCATTTT.

This clone appeared a single time. This CDR3 reads CASSSGTGAFNEQFF. In DNA form, the CDR3 reads TGTGCCAGCAGTTCCGGGACAGGGGCGTTCAATGAGCAGTTCTTC. The chain uses TRBV5-4 and TRBJ2-1; 10 nucleotides line up with TRBD1. This CDR3 comprises 15 residues. Losses at the gene ends were 5 bases for V and 6 bases for J; bases not matched to a gene: 8. Germline V gene sequence: CDR1 SGHNT, CDR2 YYREEE (reference sequence).

The rearrangement uses TRBV6-5 and TRBJ2-7; D is ambiguous. The CDR3 consists of 14 residues. CDR1 is MNHEY, CDR2 SVGAGI, per germline. Trimming took 10 bases from V and 3 from J, leaving 19 bases between them. This CDR3 is CATSVTAALYEQYF. DNA for the CDR3: TGTGCCACAAGCGTAACTGCGGCCCTCTACGAGCAGTACTTC.

This clone has a handful of counts. The chain is built from TRBV5-6 and TRBJ2-1, with D perhaps TRBD1 (6 bases). Deletions cut 0 bases from V and 2 bases from J, with 6 bases between. This CDR3 region has 14 residues. Germline assignment: CDR1 SGHDT and CDR2 YYEEEE. CDR3 residues: CASSLGGPYNEQFF. As DNA, the CDR3 is TGTGCCAGCAGCTTGGGGGGGCCCTACAATGAGCAGTTCTTC.

This chain connects TRBV29-1 to TRBJ2-7; TRBD1 might be the D (6 bases). Trimming left V 7 bases short and J 6 bases short, with 19 bases between. Looked up from germline, CDR1 is SQVTM and CDR2 is ANQGSEA. The CDR3 extends over 13 amino acids. This CDR3 is CSGGQGSSAEQYF. CDR3 nucleotides: TGCAGCGGGGGTCAGGGGAGTTCTGCCGAGCAGTACTTC.

The chain combines TRBV5-4 with TRBJ2-1; D is perhaps TRBD2 (6 bases). The CDR3 runs to 16 residues. V lost 0 bases to trimming and J lost 5 bases, with 15 bases between them. Germline CDR1 is SGHNT and CDR2 is YYREEE (reference sequence). CDR3 protein: CASSLEGLDFNNEQFF. CDR3 nucleotide sequence: TGTGCCAGCAGCTTGGAGGGACTCGACTTTAACAATGAGCAGTTCTTC. Using reference TRBV5-4 and TRBJ2-1 for the parts outside the CDR3, the full variable domain is ETGVTQSPTHLIKTRGQQVTLRCSSQSGHNTVSWYQQALGQGPQFIFQYYREEENGRGNFPPRFSGLQFPNYSSELNVNALELDDSALYLCASSLEGLDFNNEQFFGPGTRLTVL.

The J gene is TRBJ2-7, the V gene TRBV13; D is possibly TRBD1 (5 bases). The CDR3 has 14 residues. V lost 0 bases and J 2 bases, leaving 8 bases between the germline ends. Germline V gene data show CDR1 as PRHDT and CDR2 as FYEKMQ (reference sequence). This CDR3 is CASSLGQAPYEQYF. The CDR3 bases are TGTGCCAGCAGCTTAGGACAGGCCCCCTACGAGCAGTACTTC.

This clone came up once. V gene TRBV27 combines with J gene TRBJ1-5; D possibly corresponds to TRBD1 (5 bases). The V gene lost 5 bases and the J gene lost 4 bases, with 12 bases spanning the gap. CDR3 length: 14 residues. Germline CDR1 is MNHEY and CDR2 is SMNVEV (reference sequence). CDR3 sequence (DNA): TGTGCCAGCAGTCCCTTCGGGGGGAATCAGCCCCAGCATTTT. Translating gives CASSPFGGNQPQHF.

CDR3 loop: CASSLGRAERVLSYNEQFF. CDR3 nucleotide sequence: TGTGCCAGCAGCTTAGGGCGCGCGGAGCGAGTGCTCTCCTACAATGAGCAGTTCTTC. The chain uses TRBV7-9 and TRBJ2-1; D gene ambiguous. The germline V and J ends were trimmed by 1 base and 0 bases, with 19 bases remaining between them. Germline V gives CDR1 SEHNR, CDR2 FQNEAQ (reference sequence). The CDR3 loop spans 19 amino acids.

This chain uses TRBV28 with TRBJ2-7; no definite D call. The V end was cut by 3 bases, the J end by 9 bases, with 9 bases between. The CDR3 covers 11 residues. CDR1 and CDR2 from the germline V gene are MDHEN and SYDVKM. CDR3 protein: CASSLLTPQYF. The CDR3 DNA reads TGTGCCAGCAGTTTGCTGACACCGCAGTACTTC.

V usage is TRBV11-2 and J usage is TRBJ1-1; D not resolved. Germline V gene sequence: CDR1 SGHAT, CDR2 FQNNGV. The CDR3 extends over 12 amino acids. V gave up 5 bases and J gave up 2 bases, with 6 bases separating them. CDR3 region: CASSASNTEAFF. CDR3 nucleotide sequence: TGTGCCAGCAGCGCGAGTAACACTGAAGCTTTCTTT.

This chain uses TRBV11-2 with TRBJ1-5; a possible D gene is TRBD1 (5 bases). The germline V gene encodes CDR1 SGHAT and CDR2 FQNNGV. The CDR3 has 15 residues. The V and J ends lost 1 base and 7 bases respectively, with 14 bases between them. The DNA of the CDR3 is TGTGCCAGCAGCTTAGTGTCGGGGGGGGGACAGCCCCAGCATTTT. Its translation is CASSLVSGGGQPQHF.

This rearrangement joins TRBV11-3 to TRBJ2-7; D not resolved. V lost 2 bases and J lost 1, with 12 bases in between. Germline assignment: CDR1 SGHNT and CDR2 YENEEA. The CDR3 is 15 residues long. The DNA for the CDR3 is TGTGCCAGCAGCTTATTAGGCGGAAAATCCTACGAGCAGTACTTC. Its translation: CASSLLGGKSYEQYF.

This clone is a singleton in its sample. This chain uses TRBV5-8 with TRBJ2-7; 12 nucleotides agree with TRBD2. The CDR3 extends over 15 amino acids. Germline CDR1 reads SGHTS; CDR2 reads YDEGEE. The J segment lost 6 bases and the V segment lost 4 bases, leaving 8 bases of the junction unmatched. The CDR3 DNA reads TGTGCCAGCAGCCCTAGGACTAGCGGGAAGGGCGAGCAGTACTTC. The encoded protein is CASSPRTSGKGEQYF.

This clone occurred a few times. The gene calls are TRBV14 and TRBJ2-3; D possibly corresponds to TRBD2 (6 bases). There are 16 residues in the CDR3. The germline V gene encodes CDR1 SGHDN and CDR2 FVKESK. V was clipped by 1 base and J by 0 bases, with 11 bases between them. CDR3: CASSQGRGTSTDTQYF. CDR3 nucleotide sequence: TGTGCCAGCAGCCAAGGGCGGGGCACAAGCACAGATACGCAGTATTTT.

A remark on this clone: No DNA is shown, since the ends of the CDR3 on it are uncertain; the CDR3 is the one TCRdb lists. V usage is TRBV21-1 and J usage is TRBJ1-2; the table's D call TRBD1 went unverified against the DNA. TRBV21-1 is a pseudogene. The CDR3 spans 19 amino acids, including both terminal residues. The CDR3 loop reads CASSKGVGQGTGHLCGYTF.

There are a few counts of this clone. The chain uses TRBV18 and TRBJ2-7; TRBD1 aligns across 9 bases. The CDR3 length is 17 residues. Germline V lookup: CDR1 KGHSH, CDR2 LQKENI. J lost 2 bases, V lost 4 bases, and 12 bases had no gene match. The CDR3 loop reads CASSLIYIGTGTYEQYF. The CDR3 nucleotides are TGTGCCAGCTCACTAATATATATCGGGACAGGGACCTACGAGCAGTACTTC.

This clone was seen only a few times. The genes are TRBV5-1 and TRBJ1-2; 7 positions match TRBD1. The J segment lost 7 bases and the V segment lost 6 bases, leaving 6 bases of the junction unmatched. This CDR3 comprises 12 residues. Germline CDR1 reads SGHRS; CDR2 reads YFSETQ. CDR3 in DNA: TGCGCCAGCACGGATACAGGGGTTGGCTACACCTTC. Its protein product is CASTDTGVGYTF.

The V and J genes are TRBV9 and TRBJ1-2; maybe TRBD1 (5 bases). The CDR3 is 15 amino acids. Trimming removed 4 bases at V and 2 bases at J, with 15 bases between. Per the germline V gene, CDR1 is SGDLS and CDR2 is YYNGEE. The DNA of the CDR3 is TGTGCCAGCAGCCCGCAGGGCTCCCGCAACTATGGCTACACCTTC. Encoded protein: CASSPQGSRNYGYTF. The variable domain in full, completed from reference TRBV9 and TRBJ1-2, reads DSGVTQTPKHLITATGQRVTLRCSPRSGDLSVYWYQQSLDQGLQFLIQYYNGEERAKGNILERFSAQQFPDLHSELNLSSLELGDSALYFCASSPQGSRNYGYTFGSGTRLTVV.

The table lists this clone with a count of one. Other DNA sequences of this sample code for an identical CDR3. The chain employs TRBV5-1 and TRBJ2-7, with TRBD2 matching 7 bases. Germline CDR1 and CDR2: SGHRS and YFSETQ. This CDR3 is built from 13 residues. The V gene end was trimmed by 4 bases and the J gene end by 2 bases; junction bases not matched to a gene: 3. CDR3 amino acids: CASSRGGAYEQYF. The CDR3 DNA is TGCGCCAGCAGCCGCGGGGGAGCCTACGAGCAGTACTTC.

The rearrangement uses TRBV9 and TRBJ2-5, with 12 positions matching TRBD2. This CDR3 is built from 18 residues. V lost 0 bases to trimming and J lost 5 bases; unmatched junction nucleotides: 11. Germline assignment: CDR1 SGDLS and CDR2 YYNGEE. CDR3 DNA: TGTGCCAGCAGCGTAGGCGTGGGGACTAGCGGGTTCGGGGAGACCCAGTACTTC. It codes for CASSVGVGTSGFGETQYF.

This chain's CDR3 is CASSSPGTGSDEQYF. The CDR3 DNA sequence: TGTGCCAGCAGTAGTCCCGGGACAGGGAGCGACGAGCAGTACTTC. J is TRBJ2-7 and V is TRBV28; 9 bases agree with TRBD1. Unmatched junction bases numbered 10, after V lost 5 bases and J lost 5 bases. The CDR3 is 15 amino acids. CDR1 and CDR2 (germline): MDHEN, SYDVKM. The entire variable domain, with the rest obtained from reference TRBV28 and TRBJ2-7, is as follows: DVKVTQSSRYLVKRTGEKVFLECVQDMDHENMFWYRQDPGLGLRLIYFSYDVKMKEKGDIPEGYSVSREKKERFSLILESASTNQTSMYLCASSSPGTGSDEQYFGPGTRLTVT.